Reported below is one T cell receptor (beta chain). This entry belongs to a study of blood T cell repertoires in COVID-19. Study details: Material from acute and convalescent COVID-19 was sourced from the United States, Italy and Spain. PBMCs, B-cell-depleted T cells, or T cells provided the cDNA or gDNA that made up the material.

Original processing methods: Reference gene primer amplification yielded estimated nucleated cell counts. TCRdb's copy holds only in-frame clones and misses some; the assay was immunoSEQ multiplex PCR. The V and J calls and clone size are taken from that table; D and trimming were inferred from the DNA. The sample shows some 38,000 clones, 85% to 90% of them seen only once. This CDR3 spans 13 amino acids. Germline V gene lookup returns CDR1 MGHRA and CDR2 YSYEKL. The germline V and J ends were trimmed by 6 bases and 9 bases, with 15 bases remaining between them. The sequence was collected from a man in his sixties with active or convalescent COVID-19. J is TRBJ2-1 and V is TRBV4-1; D not resolved. The sequencing sample was made of peripheral blood. CDR3 loop: CASSRVPTSEQFF. CDR3 nucleotide sequence: TGCGCCAGCAGTCGAGTCCCCACGAGTGAGCAGTTCTTC.